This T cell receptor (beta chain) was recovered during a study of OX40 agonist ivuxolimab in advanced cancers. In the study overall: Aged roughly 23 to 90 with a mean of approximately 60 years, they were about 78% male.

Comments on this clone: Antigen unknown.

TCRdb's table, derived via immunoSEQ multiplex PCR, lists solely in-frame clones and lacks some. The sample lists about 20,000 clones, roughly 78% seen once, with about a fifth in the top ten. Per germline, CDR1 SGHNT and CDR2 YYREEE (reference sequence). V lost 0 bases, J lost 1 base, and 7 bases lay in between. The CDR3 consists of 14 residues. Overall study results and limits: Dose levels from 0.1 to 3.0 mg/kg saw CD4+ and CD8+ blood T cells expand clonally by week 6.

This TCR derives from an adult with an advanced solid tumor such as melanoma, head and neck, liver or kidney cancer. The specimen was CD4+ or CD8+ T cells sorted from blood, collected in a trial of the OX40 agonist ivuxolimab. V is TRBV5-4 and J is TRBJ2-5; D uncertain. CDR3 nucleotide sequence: TGTGCCAGCAGCTTGGAAAACCCCCAAGAGACCCAGTACTTC. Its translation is CASSLENPQETQYF.